This TCR beta chain was sequenced for a study of T-cell reconstitution after alpha-beta-depleted transplantation in children. This clonotype has at least ten counts. The CDR3 sequence is 15 residues long. V was trimmed by 6 bases and J by 0 bases, leaving 11 bases between them. The V gene's germline CDR1 is MGHDK and CDR2 SYGVNS. Researchers prepared the TCRbeta library using unique molecular identifiers, the study reports. Via MiXCR, TCRdb re-called the PCR reads, giving one row per CDR3 protein. The sample consists of about a million distinct CDR3 sequences, around 30% of them appearing once. The clonotype originates from a boy in the first two years of life who had a stem cell transplant for SCID, so the T cells may come from the graft donor. Specimen: PBMCs, mostly from graft donor cells, collected 360 days after TCRalphabeta/CD19-depleted stem cell transplant. This sequence joins TRBV25-1 and TRBJ1-4; tentative D call: TRBD1 (5 bases). DNA for the CDR3: TGTGCCAGCAGGGGGGGACGGTCAACTAATGAAAAACTGTTTTTT. Translated, it gives CASRGGRSTNEKLFF.